This T cell receptor (beta chain) stems from a study of cytomegalovirus exposure and HLA in healthy donors. About the study: There were 88 million or so unique TCRs (from HLA-typed donors) in an early data release. Caucasian-associated ancestry cluster membership applied to under 85% of 398 genotyped donors.

This CDR3 is built from 12 residues. V dropped 4 bases and J dropped 7; count of bases not matched to a gene: 4. CDR1 SGHRS and CDR2 YFSETQ come from the germline V gene. Regarding the study as a whole: Within a later analysis, the majority of CMV-associated TCR beta chains appeared HLA-restricted.

Primers for the PCR totalled 60 Vbeta and 13 Jbeta. The method was immunoSEQ multiplex PCR; TCRdb's version includes in-frame clones alone and lacks a portion of them. The sample table includes about 67,000 clones. As regards this clone: The antigen remains unidentified.

Samples came from healthy bone marrow donors. The chain is built from TRBV5-1 and TRBJ1-1; 7 nucleotides line up with TRBD1. The specimen was PBMCs. The TCR comes from a boy between 10 and 17 years old in good health and CMV-seronegative. CDR3 sequence: CASSTDRNEAFF. CDR3 bases: TGCGCCAGCAGCACGGACAGGAATGAAGCTTTCTTT.